Listed here are 19 T cell receptor beta chains from one sample, sequenced in a study of tumor-infiltrating lymphocytes in primary liver carcinoma. Extraction also yielded germline DNA, while blood RNA was obtained from unsorted whole blood. The input was around 500 ng total RNA; TCR beta cDNA was made from it with a constant-region primer. Three nested multiplex PCR rounds of slightly modified ARM-PCR generated TCR beta libraries. The first two PCR rounds, roughly 10 cycles each, used TRBV1-TRBV30 forward primers and a C-beta reverse primer. TCRdb recomputed calls from the multiplex PCR reads with MiXCR, one row per CDR3 protein. The sample contains fewer than 400,000 distinct CDR3 sequences, roughly two thirds of which appear only once. The sample taken for sequencing was peripheral blood. The receptors here all came from a man between 40 and 49 years old with primary liver carcinoma and hepatitis B virus infection.

The chain is built from TRBV28 and TRBJ1-4; D is ambiguous. This CDR3 has 11 residues. CDR1 and CDR2 from the germline V gene are MDHEN and SYDVKM. The V gene lost 8 bases and the J gene lost 5 bases, with 6 bases spanning the gap. In DNA, the CDR3 is TGTGCCAGCGCCCTGAATGAAAAACTGTTTTTT. Protein sequence: CASALNEKLFF.

In the case of this clonotype: A much larger clone differs from this one at a single base, so this may be a read error. This rearrangement joins TRBV4-1 to TRBJ2-5; D is possibly TRBD1 or TRBD2 (6 bases each). Germline V CDR1 and CDR2: MGHRA, YSYEKL. V was trimmed by 4 bases and J by 5 bases, leaving 20 bases between them. The CDR3 is 16 residues long. The CDR3 sequence: CASSLVGGQVWETQYF. The CDR3 region has the DNA TGCGCCAGCAGCCTGGTTGGGGGGCAGGTTTGGGAGACCCAGTACTTC.

The chain carries TRBV12-3 or TRBV12-4 and TRBJ2-5; a weak D match, TRBD1 (5 bases). V lost 9 bases to trimming and J lost 1 base, with 12 bases between them. The CDR3 sequence is 13 residues long. CDR3 region: CARSRTSQETQYF. As DNA, the CDR3 is TGTGCCAGGAGTAGGACAAGCCAAGAGACCCAGTACTTC.

This CDR3 reads CASSSGRGTSDYEQYF. CDR3 in DNA: TGTGCCAGCAGCTCAGGCAGGGGGACTAGTGACTACGAGCAGTACTTC. This rearrangement joins TRBV21-1 to TRBJ2-7; the D call in the table, TRBD2, was not verified against the DNA. TRBV21-1 is annotated as a pseudogene. The CDR3 contains 16 residues.

This clonotype came up many times. The CDR3 DNA sequence: TGTGCCAGCAGCCAGAGCCGGGGGTCCTACGAGCAGTACTTC. Amino acid sequence: CASSQSRGSYEQYF. The rearrangement uses TRBV4-2 and TRBJ2-7; D may be TRBD2 (6 bases). The V and J ends lost 3 bases and 1 base respectively, with 10 bases between them. In germline, CDR1 is LGHNA, CDR2 YNFKEQ. The CDR3 loop spans 14 amino acids.

This clonotype was observed a handful of times. V and J are TRBV6-2 or TRBV6-3 and TRBJ2-3; 8 bases are shared with TRBD2. CDR1 and CDR2 (germline): MNHEY, SVGEGT. The CDR3 spans 13 residues. J was trimmed by 0 bases and V by 10 bases; bases with no gene match: 3. CDR3 amino acids: CATRLASTDTQYF. In nucleotides, the CDR3 is TGTGCCACCAGACTAGCGAGCACAGATACGCAGTATTTT.

The rearrangement links TRBV12-3 or TRBV12-4 to TRBJ2-1; 7 bases map to TRBD2. V lost 5 bases and J lost 2; bases outside the gene matches: 6. The CDR3 contains 15 residues. The chain's CDR3 is CASSDDGGTYNEQFF. CDR3 sequence (DNA): TGTGCCAGCAGTGACGACGGGGGGACCTACAATGAGCAGTTCTTC.

Concerning this clonotype itself: A clone one base away is much larger, so this may be a read error. The V and J genes are TRBV29-1 and TRBJ2-7; possibly TRBD1 or TRBD2 for D (5 bases each). Germline assignment: CDR1 SQVTM and CDR2 ANQGSEA. The CDR3 covers 12 residues. CDR3 residues: CSVDSPGHERYF. The CDR3 DNA reads as TGCAGCGTTGACTCCCCGGGGCACGAGCGGTACTTC.

Concerning this clonotype itself: This may stem from a read error, because a much larger clone lies one nucleotide away. V usage is TRBV5-1 and J usage is TRBJ2-5, with 8 bases aligning to TRBD1. Germline V gene lookup returns CDR1 SGHRS and CDR2 YFSETQ. The CDR3 sequence is 16 residues long. The CDR3 DNA follows: TGCGCCAGCAGCTTGCAGGGGGCTATGGTTATGGAGAGCCAGTACTTC. It translates to CASSLQGAMVMESQYF.

Regarding this clonotype: The junction shows a germline mismatch at one end, possibly a read error. This chain links TRBV10-2 with TRBJ2-3; 11 bases fit TRBD2. The V gene's germline CDR1 is WSHSY and CDR2 SAAADI. The CDR3 consists of 15 residues. The CDR3 loop reads CASGESLAGVGTQYF. CDR3 bases: TGCGCCAGCGGTGAGTCACTAGCGGGAGTAGGTACGCAGTATTTT.

This clonotype was found a few times. A much larger clone lies a single base off, so this may be a read error. CDR3 bases: TGCGCCAGCAGCCGAGATTTAAGACAGGACGGGACTGAAGCTTTCTTT. Its translation: CASSRDLRQDGTEAFF. The J gene is TRBJ1-1, the V gene TRBV4-3, with a possible D match to TRBD1 (6 bases). CDR1 and CDR2 (germline): LGHNA, YSLEER. V dropped 4 bases and J dropped 5 bases, with 20 bases sitting between them. The CDR3 is 16 residues long.

V is TRBV11-1 and J is TRBJ1-1; TRBD1 is a possible D gene (5 bases). The germline V and J ends were trimmed by 5 bases and 3 bases, with 13 bases remaining between them. Per germline, CDR1 SGHAT and CDR2 FQDESV (reference sequence). The CDR3 consists of 14 residues. The CDR3 nucleotides read TGTGCCAGCAGCCATGCACTGGGGCACACTGAAGCTTTCTTT. It yields the protein CASSHALGHTEAFF.

CDR3 in amino acids: CASSLGLTGNQETRYF. CDR3 coding DNA: TGTGCCAGCAGCTTAGGACTAACGGGAAACCAAGAGACACGGTACTTC. V is TRBV11-2 and J is TRBJ2-5; tentative D call: TRBD2 (5 bases). CDR3 length: 16 amino acids. Trimming took off 1 base at V and 13 bases at J, with 25 bases between the two ends. The germline gives CDR1 SGHAT, CDR2 FQNNGV.

The J gene is TRBJ1-3, the V gene TRBV28; D not resolved. This CDR3 spans 15 amino acids. V was pared by 8 bases and J by 1 base, with 15 bases between. Germline-derived CDR1 and CDR2 are MDHEN and SYDVKM. The CDR3 is CASGPTGVSGNTIYF. The CDR3 DNA reads TGTGCCAGCGGACCGACCGGCGTTTCTGGAAACACCATATATTTT.

In regard to this clonotype: A junction end diverges from the germline sequence, so it may reflect a read error. The chain uses TRBV5-1 and TRBJ2-2; 9 bases map to TRBD2. Germline CDR1 reads SGHRS; CDR2 reads YFSETQ. The CDR3 runs to 17 residues. In nucleotides, the CDR3 is TGCGCCAGCTGCTCGAAGACTAGCGGCCTGAACACCGGGGAGCTGCTTTTT. This translates into CASCSKTSGLNTGELLF.

As for this clonotype: A much larger clone lies one base from this, so it may be a read error. CDR3 amino acids: CDSSYPQGRLAAPLHF. CDR3 coding DNA: TGTGACAGCAGTTACCCCCAGGGACGGTTGGCGGCACCCCTCCACTTT. This sequence joins TRBV6-6 and TRBJ1-6; tentatively, D is TRBD1 (5 bases). This CDR3 is 16 amino acids long. Looked up from germline, CDR1 is MNHNY and CDR2 is SVGAGI (reference sequence).

With respect to this clonotype: This sequence may be a read error, since a much larger clone differs from it by one base. The rearrangement links TRBV4-3 to TRBJ1-2; no clear D gene. With 0 bases removed from V and 3 bases from J, the gap between germline ends came to 11 bases. The CDR3 covers 15 residues. The germline CDR1 and CDR2 sequences are LGHNA and YSLEER. The CDR3: CASSQDFGRYYGYTF. The DNA for the CDR3 is TGCGCCAGCAGCCAAGATTTCGGCAGGTACTATGGCTACACCTTC.

A few counts support this clonotype. The rearrangement joins TRBV30 to TRBJ1-5, with TRBD1 identical over 7 bases. Germline CDR1 and CDR2: GTSNPN and SVGIG (reference sequence). The CDR3 has 14 residues. V dropped 1 base and J dropped 7; count of bases not matched to a gene: 7. DNA for the CDR3: TGTGCCTGGAGTGACAGGGGATCGGGACAGCCCCAGCATTTT. It translates to CAWSDRGSGQPQHF. Filled out from reference TRBV30 and TRBJ1-5, the complete variable domain reads SQTIHQWPATLVQPVGSPLSLECTVEGTSNPNLYWYRQAAGRGLQLLFYSVGIGQISSEVPQNLSASRPQDRQFILSSKKLLLSDSGFYLCAWSDRGSGQPQHFGDGTRLSIL.

The chain links TRBV19 to TRBJ2-7; 9 nucleotides align to TRBD1. The junction had 13 bases not matched to a gene; V was cut back by 8 bases and J by 5 bases. This CDR3 has 15 amino acids. The germline CDR1 and CDR2 sequences are LNHDA and SQIVND (reference sequence). CDR3 residues: CASLPTGTGNDEQYF. The CDR3 DNA reads as TGTGCCAGTCTTCCCACCGGGACAGGGAACGACGAGCAGTACTTC.